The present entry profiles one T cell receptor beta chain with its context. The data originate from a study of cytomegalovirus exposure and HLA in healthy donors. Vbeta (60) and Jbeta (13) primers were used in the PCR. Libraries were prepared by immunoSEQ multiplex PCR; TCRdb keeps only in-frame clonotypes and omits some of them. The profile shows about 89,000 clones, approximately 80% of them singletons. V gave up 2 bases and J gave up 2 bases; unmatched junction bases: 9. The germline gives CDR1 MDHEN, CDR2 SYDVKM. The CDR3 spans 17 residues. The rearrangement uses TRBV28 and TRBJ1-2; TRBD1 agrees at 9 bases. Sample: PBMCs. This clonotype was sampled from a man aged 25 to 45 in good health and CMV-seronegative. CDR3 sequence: CASSLPAGTGINYGYTF. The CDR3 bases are TGTGCCAGCAGTTTACCAGCCGGGACAGGGATAAACTATGGCTACACCTTC.